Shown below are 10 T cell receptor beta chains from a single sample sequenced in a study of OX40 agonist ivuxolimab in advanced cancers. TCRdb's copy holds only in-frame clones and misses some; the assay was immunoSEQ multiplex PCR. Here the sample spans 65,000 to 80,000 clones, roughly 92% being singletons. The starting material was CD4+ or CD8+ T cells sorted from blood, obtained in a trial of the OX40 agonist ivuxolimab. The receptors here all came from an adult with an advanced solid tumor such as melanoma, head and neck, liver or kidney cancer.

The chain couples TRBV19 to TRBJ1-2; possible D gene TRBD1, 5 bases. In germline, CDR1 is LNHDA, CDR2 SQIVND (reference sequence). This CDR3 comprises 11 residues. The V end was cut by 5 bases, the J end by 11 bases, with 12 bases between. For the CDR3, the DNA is TGTGCCAGTAGTGTGGGAGGGGTGTACACCTTC. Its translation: CASSVGGVYTF.

CDR3 in amino acids: CASSLKEGTGTGREKLFF. The CDR3 DNA reads as TGTGCCAGCAGCCTAAAGGAGGGCACCGGGACAGGGAGGGAAAAACTGTTTTTT. The chain uses TRBV4-2 and TRBJ1-4; 9 bases align to TRBD1. This CDR3 contains 18 residues. Germline-derived CDR1 and CDR2 are LGHNA and YNFKEQ. The ends lost 4 bases at V and 8 bases at J; junction bases unmatched: 17.

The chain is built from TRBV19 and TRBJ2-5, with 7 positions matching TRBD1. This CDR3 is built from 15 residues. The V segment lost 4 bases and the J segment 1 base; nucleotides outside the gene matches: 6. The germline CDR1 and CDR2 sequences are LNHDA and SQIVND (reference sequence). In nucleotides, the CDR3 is TGTGCCAGTAGTACACACAGGGGCGGCCAAGAGACCCAGTACTTC. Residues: CASSTHRGGQETQYF.

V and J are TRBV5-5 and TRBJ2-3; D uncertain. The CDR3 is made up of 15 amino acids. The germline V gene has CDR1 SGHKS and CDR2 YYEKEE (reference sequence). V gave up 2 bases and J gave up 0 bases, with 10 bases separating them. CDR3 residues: CASSFVAESTDTQYF. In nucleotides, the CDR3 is TGTGCCAGCAGCTTCGTGGCGGAAAGCACAGATACGCAGTATTTT.

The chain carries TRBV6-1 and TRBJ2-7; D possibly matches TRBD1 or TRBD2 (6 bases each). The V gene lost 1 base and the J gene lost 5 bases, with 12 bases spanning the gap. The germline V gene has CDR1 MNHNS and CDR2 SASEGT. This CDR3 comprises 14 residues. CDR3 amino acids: CASSEEGGLHEQYF. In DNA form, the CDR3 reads TGTGCCAGCAGTGAAGAGGGGGGACTCCACGAGCAGTACTTC.

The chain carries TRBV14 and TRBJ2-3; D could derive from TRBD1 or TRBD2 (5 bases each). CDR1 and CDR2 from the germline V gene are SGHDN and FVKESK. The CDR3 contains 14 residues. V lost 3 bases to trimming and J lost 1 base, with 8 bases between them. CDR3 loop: CASSQRGRTDTQYF. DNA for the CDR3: TGTGCCAGCAGCCAGAGGGGACGCACAGATACGCAGTATTTT.

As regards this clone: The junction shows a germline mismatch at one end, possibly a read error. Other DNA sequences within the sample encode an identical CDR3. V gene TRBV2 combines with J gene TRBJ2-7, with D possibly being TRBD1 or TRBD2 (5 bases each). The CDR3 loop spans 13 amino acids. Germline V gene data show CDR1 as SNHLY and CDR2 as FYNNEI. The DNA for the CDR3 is TGTGCCAGTGACCGGGACGGTAACTACGAGCAGTACTTT. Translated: CASDRDGNYEQYF.

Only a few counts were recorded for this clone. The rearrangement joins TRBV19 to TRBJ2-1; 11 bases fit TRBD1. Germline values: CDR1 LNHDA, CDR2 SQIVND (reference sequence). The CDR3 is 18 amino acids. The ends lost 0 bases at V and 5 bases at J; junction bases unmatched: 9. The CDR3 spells CASSIDYGGTGGHNEQFF. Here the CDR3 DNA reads TGTGCCAGTAGTATAGATTATGGTGGGACAGGGGGGCACAATGAGCAGTTCTTC.

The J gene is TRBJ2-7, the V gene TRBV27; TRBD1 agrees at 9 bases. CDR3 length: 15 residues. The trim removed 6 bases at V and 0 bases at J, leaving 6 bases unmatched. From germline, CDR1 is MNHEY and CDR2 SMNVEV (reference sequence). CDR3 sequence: CASRSGTGSSYEQYF. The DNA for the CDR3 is TGTGCCAGCAGATCCGGGACAGGGAGCTCCTACGAGCAGTACTTC.

The chain's CDR3 is CSVGFHYGYTF. CDR3 DNA: TGCAGCGTTGGATTCCACTATGGCTACACCTTC. The chain combines TRBV29-1 with TRBJ1-2; D is undetermined. This CDR3 spans 11 amino acids. Trimming removed 4 bases from V and 3 bases from J, with 6 bases in between. The germline V gene has CDR1 SQVTM and CDR2 ANQGSEA.